Sequencing of this T cell receptor (beta chain) was carried out in a study of beta chain features in type 1 diabetes. General observations from the study: A moderate, significant TCRB CDR3 shortening appeared in type 1 diabetes across four CD4+ subsets.

The entirety of the isolated RNA underwent reverse transcription, so expressed TCRB transcripts were sequenced. Sequenced by immunoSEQ multiplex PCR; TCRdb stores in-frame clones only, minus some. The sample contains approximately 260,000 clones, just over 20% of which appear only once. Trimming cost V 1 base and J 16 bases, with 15 bases left between them. The CDR3 sequence is 12 residues long. The germline V gene has CDR1 SGHNT and CDR2 YYREEE (reference sequence). As regards this clone: Its antigen is as yet unknown.

The rearrangement joins TRBV5-4 to TRBJ2-4; perhaps TRBD1 as D (6 bases). Sequenced: naive CD4+ T cells from blood. This TCR was sampled from a middle-aged woman with type 1 diabetes. CDR3 residues: CASSLSGTGTYF. CDR3 coding DNA: TGTGCCAGCAGCTTGTCGGGTACAGGGACCTACTTC.